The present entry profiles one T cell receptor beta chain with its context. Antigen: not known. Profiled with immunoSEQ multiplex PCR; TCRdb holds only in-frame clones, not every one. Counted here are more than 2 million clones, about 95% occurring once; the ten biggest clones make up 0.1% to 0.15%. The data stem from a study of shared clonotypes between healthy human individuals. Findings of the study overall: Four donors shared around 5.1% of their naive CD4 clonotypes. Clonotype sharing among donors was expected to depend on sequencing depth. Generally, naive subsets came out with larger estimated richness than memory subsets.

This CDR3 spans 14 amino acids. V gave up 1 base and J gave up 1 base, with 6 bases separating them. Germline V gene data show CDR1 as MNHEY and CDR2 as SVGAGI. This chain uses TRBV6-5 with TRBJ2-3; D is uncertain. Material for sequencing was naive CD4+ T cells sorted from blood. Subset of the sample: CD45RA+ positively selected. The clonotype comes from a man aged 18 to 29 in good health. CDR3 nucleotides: TGTGCCAGCAGTTACTACCAGGGCACAGATACGCAGTATTTT. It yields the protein CASSYYQGTDTQYF.